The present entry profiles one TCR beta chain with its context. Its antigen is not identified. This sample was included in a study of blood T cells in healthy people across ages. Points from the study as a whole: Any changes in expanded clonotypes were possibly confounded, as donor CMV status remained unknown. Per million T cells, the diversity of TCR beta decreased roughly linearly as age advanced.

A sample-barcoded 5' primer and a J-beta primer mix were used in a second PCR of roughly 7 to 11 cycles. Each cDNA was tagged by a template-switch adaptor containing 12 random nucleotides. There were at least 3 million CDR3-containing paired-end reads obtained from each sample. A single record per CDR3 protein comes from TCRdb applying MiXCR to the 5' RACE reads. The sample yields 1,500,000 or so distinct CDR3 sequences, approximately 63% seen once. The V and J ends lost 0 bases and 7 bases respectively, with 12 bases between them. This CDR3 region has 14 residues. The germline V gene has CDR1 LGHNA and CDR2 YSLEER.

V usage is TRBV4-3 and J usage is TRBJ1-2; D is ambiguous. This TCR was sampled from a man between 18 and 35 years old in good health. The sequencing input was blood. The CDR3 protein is CASSQDHGSFGYTF. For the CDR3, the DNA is TGCGCCAGCAGCCAAGATCACGGCTCGTTTGGCTACACCTTC.